Shown below are 9 T cell receptor beta chains from a single sample sequenced in a study of T cell clonotyping in hematopoietic cell transplantation. The method was immunoSEQ multiplex PCR; TCRdb's version includes in-frame clones alone and lacks a portion of them. Seen here are 5,000 to 6,000 clones, 70% to 80% observed once, and the top ten hold under 35%. Sequenced material: PBMCs, taken 100 days after allogeneic stem cell transplant. The receptors were sampled from a male patient aged 50 to 59 who had an allogeneic stem cell transplant from an unrelated donor, so the T cells may come from the graft donor. Some clones in this sample may be carry-over from other donors' samples.

V and J are TRBV5-1 and TRBJ1-2; 10 positions match TRBD1. Germline CDR1 is SGHRS and CDR2 is YFSETQ. With 6 bases clipped from V and 6 bases from J, the junction kept 8 bases outside the gene matches. This CDR3 has 14 residues. The CDR3 protein is CASNKGQGYDGYTF. CDR3 sequence (DNA): TGCGCCAGCAACAAGGGACAGGGGTACGATGGCTACACCTTC. Complete variable domain (other parts from reference TRBV5-1 and TRBJ1-2): KAGVTQTPRYLIKTRGQQVTLSCSPISGHRSVSWYQQTPGQGLQFLFEYFSETQRNKGNFPGRFSGRQFSNSRSEMNVSTLELGDSALYLCASNKGQGYDGYTFGSGTRLTVV.

The CDR3 spells CASSKTSGQETQYF. CDR3 in DNA: TGTGCCAGTAGTAAGACTAGCGGCCAAGAGACCCAGTACTTC. The rearrangement joins TRBV19 to TRBJ2-5, with 9 bases fitting TRBD2. Germline values: CDR1 LNHDA, CDR2 SQIVND (reference sequence). The trim removed 4 bases at V and 1 base at J, leaving 1 base unmatched. This CDR3 is built from 14 residues.

The rearrangement uses TRBV4-3 and TRBJ2-7; D is undetermined. Between the trimmed V and J ends, which lost 4 bases and 3 bases, there was a span of 16 bases. Germline V gene sequence: CDR1 LGHNA, CDR2 YSLEER. This CDR3 region has 15 residues. Here the CDR3 reads CASSPLPSGVYEQYF. CDR3 nucleotide sequence: TGCGCCAGCAGCCCCTTGCCGAGTGGTGTCTACGAGCAGTACTTC.

The chain employs TRBV28 and TRBJ2-7; D may be TRBD1 (5 bases). Trimming removed 7 bases from V and 4 bases from J, with 8 bases in between. This CDR3 has 11 residues. CDR1 MDHEN and CDR2 SYDVKM come from the germline V gene. CDR3 protein: CASKGVYEQYF. The CDR3 nucleotides read TGTGCCAGCAAAGGGGTGTACGAGCAGTACTTC. Full variable domain (rest looked up from reference TRBV28 and TRBJ2-7): DVKVTQSSRYLVKRTGEKVFLECVQDMDHENMFWYRQDPGLGLRLIYFSYDVKMKEKGDIPEGYSVSREKKERFSLILESASTNQTSMYLCASKGVYEQYFGPGTRLTVT.

The chain combines TRBV28 with TRBJ1-5; D is undetermined. V was trimmed by 8 bases and J by 0 bases, leaving 20 bases between them. CDR3 size: 17 residues. Germline V gene lookup returns CDR1 MDHEN and CDR2 SYDVKM. The CDR3 is CASESMSIGVSNQPQHF. The CDR3 nucleotides read TGTGCCAGCGAATCTATGAGTATTGGGGTTAGCAATCAGCCCCAGCATTTT.

This chain joins TRBV6-1 and TRBJ2-7, with a tentative D call TRBD2 (5 bases). The CDR3 consists of 13 residues. Germline V gene sequence: CDR1 MNHNS, CDR2 SASEGT. The ends were cut back, 6 bases at V and 3 bases at J, with 12 bases in the middle. The CDR3 DNA reads as TGTGCCAGCAGCAGGACTGACATCTACGAGCAGTACTTC. The encoded protein is CASSRTDIYEQYF.

J is TRBJ1-2 and V is TRBV25-1; perhaps TRBD1 as D (6 bases). This CDR3 contains 14 residues. Germline assignment: CDR1 MGHDK and CDR2 SYGVNS. With 3 bases removed from V and 8 bases from J, the gap between germline ends came to 16 bases. CDR3 sequence (DNA): TGTGCCAGCAGTGATACAGGGCACGGGAGCGGCTACACCTTC. Amino acid sequence: CASSDTGHGSGYTF.

The chain employs TRBV30 and TRBJ1-5; 7 bases map to TRBD1. CDR3 length: 12 residues. CDR1 is GTSNPN and CDR2 is SVGIG in the germline V gene (reference sequence). The junction had 3 bases not matched to a gene; V was cut back by 4 bases and J by 6 bases. CDR3 DNA sequence: TGTGCCTGGACGGCAGGGGGTCAGCCCCAGCATTTT. Its translation: CAWTAGGQPQHF.

The genes are TRBV30 and TRBJ1-4, with D uncertain. Germline lookup yields CDR1 GTSNPN and CDR2 SVGIG (reference sequence). The CDR3 is 14 amino acids. Trimming pared 1 base from V and 6 bases from J, leaving 12 bases between. The CDR3 region is CAWSGARWDEKLFF. In DNA form, the CDR3 reads TGTGCCTGGAGTGGAGCTAGGTGGGATGAAAAACTGTTTTTT.